These T cell receptor beta chains were read from a single sample in a study of cytomegalovirus exposure and HLA in healthy donors. TCRdb's copy holds only in-frame clones and misses some; the assay was immunoSEQ multiplex PCR. Here the sample spans about 360,000 clones, 86% being singletons. The sequenced sample was PBMCs. The receptors were gathered from a woman aged 18-29 years in good health and CMV-seronegative. The CDR3 runs from the conserved cysteine through the conserved F or W. Each record gives: D gene, V gene, J gene, clone size, CDR3 DNA, CDR3 protein. The D gene is left open where the match is weak. Where a row states a size, it is once, few, many or the class of an expanded clone; other rows omit it.

TRBD2	TRBV4-1	TRBJ2-1	-	TGCGCCAGCAGCCAAGAGTCTAGCGGGGGCGATGAGCAGTTCTTC	CASSQESSGGDEQFF
TRBD1	TRBV4-1	TRBJ1-1	-	TGCGCCAGCAGCCAATCAGACAGGGGGGCCAACACTGAAGCTTTCTTT	CASSQSDRGANTEAFF
-	TRBV19	TRBJ2-3	-	TGTGCCACCGTGGGCCCCGGGGGTAGCACAGATACGCAGTATTTT	CATVGPGGSTDTQYF
-	TRBV30	TRBJ2-6	-	TGTGCCTGGGACAGCAGTCCGACATCTGGGGCCAACGTCCTGACTTTC	CAWDSSPTSGANVLTF
TRBD1	TRBV14	TRBJ2-5	-	TGTGCCAGCAGCCAGCAGGGGGTGGAGACCCAGTACTTC	CASSQQGVETQYF
-	TRBV6-5	TRBJ2-1	-	TGTGCCAGCAGTCTTTCGGGACACGACTACAATGAGCAGTTCTTC	CASSLSGHDYNEQFF
-	TRBV7-8	TRBJ1-6	few	TGTGCCAGCAGCTTATCGGCGGTTTATAATTCACCCCTCCACTTT	CASSLSAVYNSPLHF
-	TRBV27	TRBJ1-5	-	TGTGCCAGCAGTTCCCGAGGGTTAAGCAATCAGCCCCAGCATTTT	CASSSRGLSNQPQHF
-	TRBV5-1	TRBJ1-3	-	TGCGCCAGCAGCTTGAATCCGGGAGCGTCTGGAAACACCATATATTTT	CASSLNPGASGNTIYF
TRBD2	TRBV19	TRBJ2-7	-	TGTGCCAGTAGTACACCAGGGACTAGGAGGTACGAGCAGTACTTC	CASSTPGTRRYEQYF
-	TRBV30	TRBJ1-3	-	TGTGCCTGGAGTGTACTGGTGGGGACAATTACCATCTCTGCGAACACCATATATTTT	CAWSVLVGTITISANTIYF
TRBD2	TRBV7-3	TRBJ2-1	-	TGTGCCAGCAGCCCTATAGCGGGAGCTTACAATGAGCAGTTCTTC	CASSPIAGAYNEQFF
TRBD1	TRBV6-6	TRBJ1-6	-	TGTGCCAGCAGTTATCCGGCCACAGGGGATAATTCACCCCTCCACTTT	CASSYPATGDNSPLHF
TRBD2	TRBV2	TRBJ2-3	-	TGTGCCAGCAGGGGGACTAGCGGGGGCTTCACAGATACGCAGTATTTT	CASRGTSGGFTDTQYF
TRBD1	TRBV6-6	TRBJ1-5	-	TGTGCCAGCAGTTCAGTGACAGGGGAGCTCGAACCCCAGCATTTT	CASSSVTGELEPQHF
-	TRBV10-1	TRBJ2-7	-	TGCGCCAGCCGGGGGACCCGGGATCGCTACGAGCAGTACTTC	CASRGTRDRYEQYF
-	TRBV6-1	TRBJ1-4	-	TGTGCCAGCAGTGAAGAAGGGGGAGTTAATGAAAAACTGTTTTTT	CASSEEGGVNEKLFF
-	TRBV7-6	TRBJ2-2	-	TGTGCCAGCAGCGCCAACGGGAGGGGGCTCACCGGGGAGCTGTTTTTT	CASSANGRGLTGELFF
-	TRBV28	TRBJ1-1	-	TGTGCCAGCAGGACACATACGAACACTGAAGCTTTCTTT	CASRTHTNTEAFF
-	TRBV2	TRBJ1-5	few	TGTGGGTCGAGGGTGCAGAGTCAGCCCCAGCATTTT	CGSRVQSQPQHF
TRBD1	TRBV18	TRBJ2-1	-	TGTGCCAGCTCACGGACCGGGACAGCCCTCTCCTACAATGAGCAGTTCTTC	CASSRTGTALSYNEQFF
-	TRBV30	TRBJ1-2	-	TGTGCCTGGAGTCGGGGTACGAGTGAGAACTATGGCTACACCTTC	CAWSRGTSENYGYTF
-	TRBV6-5	TRBJ1-4	-	TGTGCCAGCAGGAGAACTAGGGGGGAAAAACTGTTTTTT	CASRRTRGEKLFF
TRBD1	TRBV15	TRBJ2-1	-	TGTGCCACCAGCAGGGACAGGGGGTCCTACAATGAGCAGTTCTTC	CATSRDRGSYNEQFF
-	TRBV28	TRBJ2-5	-	TGTGCCAGCAGTTTGGTAGGACATGGAGAGACCCAGTACTTC	CASSLVGHGETQYF
-	TRBV11-2	TRBJ1-6	-	TGTGCCAGCAGCTTCTCCCGTCAGGGGTCCTCAAGATCCCTCCACTTT	CASSFSRQGSSRSLHF
TRBD1	TRBV5-1	TRBJ1-1	-	TGCGCCAGCAGCGCTACTGACAGGGGGACTGAAGCTTTCTTT	CASSATDRGTEAFF
-	TRBV6-6	TRBJ1-1	-	TGTGCCAGCAGACCTCAGGGCGCCTTGTGGGAAGCTTTCTTT	CASRPQGALWEAFF
-	TRBV21-1	TRBJ1-5	once	TGTGCCAGCAGCAGCGGACAGGTAAGCAATCAGCCCCAGCATTTT	CASSSGQVSNQPQHF
-	TRBV28	TRBJ2-7	-	TGTGCCCATGGGGGCTTGAGCTACGAGCAGTACTTC	CAHGGLSYEQYF
TRBD1	TRBV30	TRBJ1-3	-	TGTGCCTGGACCTTGGACAGGGGTAACACCATATATTTT	CAWTLDRGNTIYF
TRBD1	TRBV28	TRBJ2-6	once	TGTGCCAGCAGTTCACCACAGGGGGCTGCGTCTGGGGCCAACGTCCTGACTTTC	CASSSPQGAASGANVLTF
-	TRBV30	TRBJ1-6	-	TGTGCCTGGACTGGCAGGAGGGATTCACCCCTCCACTTT	CAWTGRRDSPLHF
TRBD1	TRBV6-6	TRBJ2-1	-	TGTGCCAGCAGCCCCCGGGGACAGAATGAGCAGTTCTTC	CASSPRGQNEQFF
-	TRBV4-1	TRBJ1-1	-	TGCGCCAGCAGCCAAGGGACACTGAACACTGAAGCTTTCTTT	CASSQGTLNTEAFF
TRBD1	TRBV30	TRBJ2-1	-	TGTGCCTGGAGTGCACAGGGGCATGAGCAGTTCTTC	CAWSAQGHEQFF
-	TRBV5-5	TRBJ1-2	-	TGTGCCAGCCAGAGGGAGGGGTTTAACTATGGCTACACCTTC	CASQREGFNYGYTF
-	TRBV4-1	TRBJ2-7	-	TGCGCCAGCAGCCAAGGGGCGGGTGGGGACTACGAGCAGTACTTC	CASSQGAGGDYEQYF
TRBD2	TRBV18	TRBJ2-7	-	TGTGCCAGCTCACCACCGGGACTAGCGGAGGGACTCTACGAGCAGTACTTC	CASSPPGLAEGLYEQYF
TRBD1	TRBV2	TRBJ2-2	-	TGTGCCAGCAGGGCACCGACAGGGGTAACCGGGGAGCTGTTTTTT	CASRAPTGVTGELFF
-	TRBV12-5	TRBJ1-1	few	TGTGCTAGTGGTTTGTCGACTTTGGGCACTGAAGCTTTCTTT	CASGLSTLGTEAFF
-	TRBV19	TRBJ2-3	-	TGTGCCAGTAGTACTCCCCCGGGACTTATTACAGATACGCAGTATTTT	CASSTPPGLITDTQYF
-	TRBV4-1	TRBJ2-3	-	TGCGCCAGCAGCCAAGCTCTCGGCACAGATACGCAGTATTTT	CASSQALGTDTQYF
TRBD1	TRBV6-6	TRBJ1-2	-	TGTGCCAGCAGTTCCTCCGGGACAGGGGGAGGCTACACCTTC	CASSSSGTGGGYTF
-	TRBV10-1	TRBJ2-1	-	TGCGCCAGCAGTGATGGTAGCGGACTGTACTACAATGAGCAGTTCTTC	CASSDGSGLYYNEQFF
-	TRBV21-1	TRBJ1-5	-	TGTGCCAGCAGCAACGAGGTTTTTCAGCCCCAGCATTTT	CASSNEVFQPQHF
TRBD2	TRBV4-2	TRBJ2-5	once	TGTGCCAGCAGCCGGAGTATAACTAGCGGGAGCGAGACCCAGTACTTC	CASSRSITSGSETQYF
-	TRBV2	TRBJ1-1	-	TGTGCCAGCAGTACCCGGGCTGAAGCTTTCTTT	CASSTRAEAFF
-	TRBV27	TRBJ2-5	once	TGTGCCAGCAGCTGGGCAGGGATACAAGAGACCCAGTACTTC	CASSWAGIQETQYF
-	TRBV28	TRBJ2-6	-	TGTGCCAGCAGCCCTAGAGGCTCTGGGGCCAACGTCCTGACTTTC	CASSPRGSGANVLTF
-	TRBV2	TRBJ2-3	-	TGTGCCAGCAGTTACGGTCAGGGAAACACAGATACGCAGTATTTT	CASSYGQGNTDTQYF
-	TRBV9	TRBJ2-3	-	TGTGCCAGCAGCCGTGAGGAGGATACGCAGTATTTT	CASSREEDTQYF
-	TRBV6-5	TRBJ1-1	-	TGTGCCAGCAGTTACGAAGGGGGTGCTGAAGCTTTCTTT	CASSYEGGAEAFF
TRBD1	TRBV5-6	TRBJ2-7	-	TGTGCCAGCAGCTTGAGAACAGGGGGCTTTAGCTCCTACGAGCAGTACTTC	CASSLRTGGFSSYEQYF
-	TRBV28	TRBJ1-2	few	TGTGCCAGCCGACCTGGGGCAGGGGCCAGGGGCTACACCTTC	CASRPGAGARGYTF
TRBD1	TRBV15	TRBJ1-1	-	TGTGCCACCAGCAGACCTGGGACAGGGGGGACTGAAGCTTTCTTT	CATSRPGTGGTEAFF
-	TRBV21-1	TRBJ2-1	-	TGTGCCAGCAGCAAAGTACAGGACAGCGGGGGGTACAATGAGCAGTTCTTC	CASSKVQDSGGYNEQFF
TRBD1	TRBV6-5	TRBJ1-2	-	TGTGCCAGCAGTTCGCTCCGGGACAGGGGGAGGAGTGGCTACACCTTC	CASSSLRDRGRSGYTF
TRBD1	TRBV23-1	TRBJ2-3	-	TGCGCCAGCAGAGCCGTTGCCAGGGGGCGCGGTGGAGGGGGCACAGATACGCAGTATTTT	CASRAVARGRGGGGTDTQYF
TRBD2	TRBV4-1	TRBJ2-3	-	TGCGCCAGCACCCCTACGGGACTAGCGGGGTCCACAGATACGCAGTATTTT	CASTPTGLAGSTDTQYF